The 19 T cell receptor beta chains below all came from one sample that was sequenced in a study of beta chain features in type 1 diabetes. The sequenced template was cDNA made from the entire isolated RNA. Some clones are missing from TCRdb's copy, which holds only in-frame ones; the method was immunoSEQ multiplex PCR. The sample lists about 270,000 clones; around an eighth were seen once. Source material: naive CD4+ T cells from blood. Source of these receptors: a woman aged 40-49 years in good health.

CDR3 residues: CASRPNSGGVYEQFF. The CDR3 DNA is TGTGCCAGCAGACCAAATAGCGGGGGGGTATATGAGCAGTTCTTC. The gene calls are TRBV27 and TRBJ2-1, with 11 bases fitting TRBD2. Germline V gene sequence: CDR1 MNHEY, CDR2 SMNVEV (reference sequence). After removal of 6 bases from V and 8 bases from J, the junction contained 9 bases not matched to a gene. The CDR3 extends over 15 amino acids.

This clone was seen a few times. The V and J genes are TRBV19 and TRBJ2-6; the D gene is possibly TRBD2 (5 bases). Between the trimmed V and J ends, which lost 7 bases and 1 base, there was a span of 8 bases. The CDR3 has 14 residues. The germline V gene has CDR1 LNHDA and CDR2 SQIVND (reference sequence). The CDR3, as DNA: TGTGCCAGTAAAGGGAGTTCTGGGGCCAACGTCCTGACTTTC. It is translated as CASKGSSGANVLTF.

The genes are TRBV19 and TRBJ2-7; the D gene is possibly TRBD1 (5 bases). V was pared by 8 bases and J by 4 bases, with 12 bases between. The germline gives CDR1 LNHDA, CDR2 SQIVND (reference sequence). This CDR3 spans 12 amino acids. The CDR3 sequence: CASSGPGYEQYF. The CDR3 bases are TGTGCCAGTTCAGGGCCCGGGTACGAGCAGTACTTC.

The table lists this clone with a few counts. V is TRBV5-1 and J is TRBJ2-7, with D perhaps matching TRBD1 (7 bases). Looked up from germline, CDR1 is SGHRS and CDR2 is YFSETQ. V was trimmed by 0 bases and J by 3 bases, leaving 13 bases between them. This CDR3 is 15 amino acids long. DNA for the CDR3: TGCGCCAGCAGCTTGGCCGCGGGACAGATCTACGAGCAGTACTTC. Translation: CASSLAAGQIYEQYF. Full variable domain (remainder filled in from reference TRBV5-1 and TRBJ2-7): KAGVTQTPRYLIKTRGQQVTLSCSPISGHRSVSWYQQTPGQGLQFLFEYFSETQRNKGNFPGRFSGRQFSNSRSEMNVSTLELGDSALYLCASSLAAGQIYEQYFGPGTRLTVT.

This clone was recorded a few times. V usage is TRBV19 and J usage is TRBJ1-2, with a tentative D call TRBD1 (6 bases). Trimming took off 6 bases at V and 2 bases at J, with 22 bases between the two ends. The CDR3 has 17 amino acids. Looked up from germline, CDR1 is LNHDA and CDR2 is SQIVND (reference sequence). In DNA form, the CDR3 reads TGTGCCAGTAGAATCGTCAGGGGTTCTGCTAAAAACTATGGCTACACCTTC. Translating gives CASRIVRGSAKNYGYTF.

This sequence joins TRBV9 and TRBJ1-5, with D unclear. Trimming removed 4 bases at V and 0 bases at J, with 23 bases between. CDR3 length: 19 residues. CDR1 is SGDLS and CDR2 is YYNGEE in the germline V gene. The chain's CDR3 is CASSLYQRGVLNSNQPQHF. The CDR3 DNA sequence: TGTGCCAGCAGCTTGTACCAGAGAGGCGTACTTAATAGCAATCAGCCCCAGCATTTT.

The rearrangement uses TRBV7-9 and TRBJ1-1; no definite D call. V was clipped by 5 bases and J by 7 bases, with 17 bases between them. This CDR3 has 14 residues. Per germline, CDR1 SEHNR and CDR2 FQNEAQ (reference sequence). This chain's CDR3 is CASSVTGSVGEAFF. In nucleotides, the CDR3 is TGTGCCAGCAGCGTTACCGGGAGCGTGGGTGAAGCTTTCTTT. The variable domain in full, with the rest retrieved from reference TRBV7-9 and TRBJ1-1, is DTGVSQNPRHKITKRGQNVTFRCDPISEHNRLYWYRQTLGQGPEFLTYFQNEAQLEKSRLLSDRFSAERPKGSFSTLEIQRTEQGDSAMYLCASSVTGSVGEAFFGQGTRLTVV.

This clone came up a few times. This chain links TRBV12-5 with TRBJ2-5; D is perhaps TRBD2 (5 bases). Germline V gene sequence: CDR1 LGHNT, CDR2 FRNRAP. V was pared by 4 bases and J by 4 bases, with 13 bases between. The CDR3 is made up of 14 amino acids. In DNA, the CDR3 is TGTGCTAGTGGTTCCCTGGGAGCGGCAGAGACCCAGTACTTC. Translating gives CASGSLGAAETQYF.

This clone was seen a few times. The chain is built from TRBV5-6 and TRBJ2-2; D may be TRBD1 (6 bases). This CDR3 spans 17 amino acids. Germline V lookup: CDR1 SGHDT, CDR2 YYEEEE. Trimming shortened V by 3 bases and J by 0 bases, and 15 bases separated the two germline ends. CDR3 in amino acids: CASSWLTGHSNTGELFF. Here the CDR3 DNA reads TGTGCCAGCAGCTGGCTGACGGGACACTCGAACACCGGGGAGCTGTTTTTT.

This chain connects TRBV5-6 to TRBJ1-3; D unresolved. This CDR3 region has 15 residues. Per the germline V gene, CDR1 is SGHDT and CDR2 is YYEEEE. V lost 5 bases, J lost 0 bases, and 12 bases lay in between. The CDR3 loop is CASSSGSLSGNTIYF. CDR3 coding DNA: TGTGCCAGCAGTTCCGGGAGCCTCTCTGGAAACACCATATATTTT.

The rearrangement uses TRBV29-1 and TRBJ2-4, with TRBD2 matching over 7 bases. The CDR3 sequence is 14 residues long. V lost 3 bases and J lost 0; bases outside the gene matches: 2. CDR1 and CDR2 from the germline V gene are SQVTM and ANQGSEA. CDR3 nucleotides: TGCAGCGTTGAGGGAGGGGTAGCCAAAAACATTCAGTACTTC. Protein product: CSVEGGVAKNIQYF.

This clone has more than one count but fewer than ten. The V call is TRBV15, the J call TRBJ1-5, with TRBD1 as a possible D gene (5 bases). Trimming took off 0 bases at V and 4 bases at J, with 7 bases between the two ends. Germline V gene sequence: CDR1 LNHNV, CDR2 YYDKDF (reference sequence). The CDR3 loop spans 14 amino acids. CDR3 protein: CATSRDGGNQPQHF. Written as DNA, the CDR3 is TGTGCCACCAGCAGAGATGGGGGGAATCAGCCCCAGCATTTT.

The rearrangement uses TRBV19 and TRBJ1-1, with 8 bases fitting TRBD1. V lost 4 bases and J lost 3; bases outside the gene matches: 13. In germline, CDR1 is LNHDA, CDR2 SQIVND (reference sequence). This CDR3 contains 17 residues. Here the CDR3 DNA reads TGTGCCAGTAGTACCCGTAGGGGAGGGGGACAGGACACTGAAGCTTTCTTT. Translated, it gives CASSTRRGGGQDTEAFF.

This clone has just a few counts. This chain joins TRBV10-2 and TRBJ2-3; TRBD1 aligns across 12 bases. The CDR3 consists of 14 residues. Per germline, CDR1 WSHSY and CDR2 SAAADI. The V segment lost 8 bases and the J segment 4 bases; nucleotides outside the gene matches: 4. The CDR3, as DNA: TGCGCCAGCGGAGGGACAGGGGGCGCAGATACGCAGTATTTT. It encodes CASGGTGGADTQYF.

V and J are TRBV20-1 and TRBJ2-7, with D tentatively TRBD2 (6 bases). CDR1 is DFQATT, CDR2 SNEGSKA, per germline (reference sequence). Trimming pared 8 bases from V and 5 bases from J, leaving 13 bases between. This CDR3 spans 11 amino acids. The DNA of the CDR3 is TGCAGTACCAGGAGGGGTAACGAGCAGTACTTC. Amino acid sequence: CSTRRGNEQYF.

This clone appeared a few times. The chain carries TRBV5-1 and TRBJ2-5; tentatively, D is TRBD1 (6 bases). The germline V gene encodes CDR1 SGHRS and CDR2 YFSETQ. The CDR3 is 14 residues long. V shed 3 bases and J shed 1 base, with 10 bases lying between them. CDR3 in amino acids: CASSSGQSQETQYF. DNA for the CDR3: TGCGCCAGCAGCTCAGGACAGTCCCAAGAGACCCAGTACTTC.

The chain carries TRBV5-1 and TRBJ2-2, with D possibly being TRBD1 (5 bases). Between the trimmed V and J ends, which lost 2 bases and 7 bases, there was a span of 21 bases. In germline, CDR1 is SGHRS, CDR2 YFSETQ. The CDR3 totals 17 residues. The CDR3: CASSLSPQARMGGELFF. In nucleotides, the CDR3 is TGCGCCAGCAGCTTATCGCCACAGGCCCGGATGGGCGGGGAGCTGTTTTTT.

This clone was observed a handful of times. The chain carries TRBV2 and TRBJ2-2; D may be TRBD2 (6 bases). V was shortened by 8 bases and J by 5 bases, with 15 bases between the two germline ends. The germline V gene encodes CDR1 SNHLY and CDR2 FYNNEI. The length of the CDR3 is 14 residues. CDR3 sequence (DNA): TGTGCCAGCTGGGGGACTGGGGATACCGGGGAGCTGTTTTTT. The encoded protein is CASWGTGDTGELFF.

This clone was picked up a small number of times. The chain employs TRBV2 and TRBJ2-3, with TRBD1 matching over 9 bases. Germline CDR1 SNHLY, CDR2 FYNNEI. CDR3 length: 17 residues. Trimming removed 2 bases from V and 4 bases from J; junction bases left unmatched: 10. The CDR3 loop reads CASSEPGQGMVADTQYF. The CDR3 coding sequence is TGTGCCAGCAGTGAACCCGGACAGGGGATGGTAGCAGATACGCAGTATTTT.